The present T cell receptor beta chain was sequenced within a study of shared clonotypes between healthy human individuals. Study-level results: Sharing across four donors was seen in 4% to 6.5% of naive CD4 clonotypes.

A note on this clone: Its antigen is currently unknown.

Repertoires were generated with immunoSEQ multiplex PCR, while TCRdb's copy carries only in-frame clones and drops some. The table includes about 2.4 million clones, 90% to 95% detected once. The clonotype comes from a man between 18 and 29 years old in good health. Some clones in this sample may be carry-over from other donors' samples. The sequenced sample was naive CD4+ T cells from PBMCs. Subset of the sample: CD45RA+ positively selected.

DNA for the CDR3: TGTGCCAGCAGCTTAGCGCAGGGCAGGACATATGGCTACACCTTC. It translates to CASSLAQGRTYGYTF. The rearrangement uses TRBV7-2 and TRBJ1-2; weak D call: TRBD1 (5 bases). CDR3 length equals 15 residues. V lost 0 bases and J 5 bases, leaving 13 bases between the germline ends. Germline V gene lookup returns CDR1 SGHTA and CDR2 FQGNSA.